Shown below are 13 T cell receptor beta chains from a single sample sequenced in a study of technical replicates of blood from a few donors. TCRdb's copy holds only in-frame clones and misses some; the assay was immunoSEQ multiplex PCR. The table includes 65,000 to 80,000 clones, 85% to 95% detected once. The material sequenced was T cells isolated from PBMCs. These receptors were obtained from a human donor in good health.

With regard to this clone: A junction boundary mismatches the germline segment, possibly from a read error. CDR3 loop: CASSAIRGQGAREADF. As DNA, the CDR3 is TGTGCCAGCAGCGCGATTAGGGGACAGGGCGCGCGGGAAGCCGACTTC. The chain links TRBV7-9 to TRBJ2-7; 9 nucleotides line up with TRBD1. The CDR3 extends over 16 amino acids. Germline V gene data show CDR1 as SEHNR and CDR2 as FQNEAQ (reference sequence).

CDR3 bases: TGTGCCAGCAGCTTAGGGGGGCCGATGCAGTATTTT. Protein: CASSLGGPMQYF. This chain joins TRBV7-9 and TRBJ2-3; D may be TRBD1 (6 bases). Per germline, CDR1 SEHNR and CDR2 FQNEAQ (reference sequence). Trimming shortened V by 1 base and J by 11 bases, and 10 bases separated the two germline ends. The CDR3 is 12 amino acids.

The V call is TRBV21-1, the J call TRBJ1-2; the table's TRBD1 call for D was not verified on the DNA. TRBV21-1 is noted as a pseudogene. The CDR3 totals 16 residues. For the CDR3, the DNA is TGTGCCAGCAGCAAAGATGGGGCAGGAACCAACTATGGCTACACCTTC. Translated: CASSKDGAGTNYGYTF.

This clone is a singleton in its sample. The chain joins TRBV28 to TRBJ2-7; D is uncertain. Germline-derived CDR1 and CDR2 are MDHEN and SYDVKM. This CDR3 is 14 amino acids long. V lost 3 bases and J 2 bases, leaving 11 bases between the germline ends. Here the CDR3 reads CASSFNTAPYEQYF. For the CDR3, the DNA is TGTGCCAGCAGTTTTAACACAGCACCCTACGAGCAGTACTTC.

Written as DNA, the CDR3 is TGCGCCAGCAGCGATGGACAGGGAGGTTTTGGCGGCTACACCTTC. This encodes CASSDGQGGFGGYTF. The genes are TRBV5-1 and TRBJ1-2, with 8 bases lining up with TRBD1. With V trimmed by 4 bases and J by 8 bases, 13 bases remained unmatched. The CDR3 sequence is 15 residues long. In germline, CDR1 is SGHRS, CDR2 YFSETQ.

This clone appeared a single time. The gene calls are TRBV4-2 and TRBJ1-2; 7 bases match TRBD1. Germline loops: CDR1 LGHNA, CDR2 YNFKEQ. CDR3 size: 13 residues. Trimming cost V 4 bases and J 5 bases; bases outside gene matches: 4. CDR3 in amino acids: CASSPGTAYGYTF. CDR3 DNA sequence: TGTGCCAGCAGCCCTGGGACAGCTTATGGCTACACCTTC.

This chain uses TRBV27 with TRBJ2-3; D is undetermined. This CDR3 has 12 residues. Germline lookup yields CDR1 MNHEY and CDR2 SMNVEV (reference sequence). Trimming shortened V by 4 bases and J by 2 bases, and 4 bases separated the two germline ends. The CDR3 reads CASSSHTDTQYF. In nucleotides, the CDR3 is TGTGCCAGCAGTTCCCACACAGATACGCAGTATTTT.

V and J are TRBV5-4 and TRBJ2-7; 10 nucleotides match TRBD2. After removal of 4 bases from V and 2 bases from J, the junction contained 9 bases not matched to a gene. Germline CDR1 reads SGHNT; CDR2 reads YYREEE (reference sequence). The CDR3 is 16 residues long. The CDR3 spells CASSLGRTSGPYEQYF. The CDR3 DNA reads TGTGCCAGCAGCCTGGGCCGGACTAGCGGACCCTACGAGCAGTACTTC.

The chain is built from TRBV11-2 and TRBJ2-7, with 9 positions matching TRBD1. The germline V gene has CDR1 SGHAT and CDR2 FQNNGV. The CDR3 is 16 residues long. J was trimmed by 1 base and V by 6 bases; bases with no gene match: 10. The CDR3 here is CASSRQGTGPSYEQYF. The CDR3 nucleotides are TGTGCCAGCAGTCGACAAGGGACAGGGCCGTCCTACGAGCAGTACTTC.

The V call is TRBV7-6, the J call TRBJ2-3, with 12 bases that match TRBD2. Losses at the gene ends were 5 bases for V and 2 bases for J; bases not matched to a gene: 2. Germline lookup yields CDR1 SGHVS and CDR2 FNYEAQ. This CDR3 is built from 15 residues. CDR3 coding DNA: TGTGCCAGCAGCACTAGCGGGGGGAACACAGATACGCAGTATTTT. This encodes CASSTSGGNTDTQYF.

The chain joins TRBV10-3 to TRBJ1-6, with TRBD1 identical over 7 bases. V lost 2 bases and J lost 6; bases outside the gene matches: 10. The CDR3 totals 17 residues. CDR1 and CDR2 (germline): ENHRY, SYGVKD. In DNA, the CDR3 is TGTGCCATCAGTGAGCGGGACAGAAAAGATCCTAATTCACCCCTCCACTTT. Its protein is CAISERDRKDPNSPLHF.

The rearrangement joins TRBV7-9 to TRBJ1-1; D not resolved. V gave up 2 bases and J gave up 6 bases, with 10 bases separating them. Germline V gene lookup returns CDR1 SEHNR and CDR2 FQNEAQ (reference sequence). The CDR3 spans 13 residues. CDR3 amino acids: CASSLNRSPEAFF. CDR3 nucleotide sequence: TGTGCCAGCAGCTTAAATCGAAGCCCTGAAGCTTTCTTT. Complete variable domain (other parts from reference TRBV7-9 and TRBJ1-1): DTGVSQNPRHKITKRGQNVTFRCDPISEHNRLYWYRQTLGQGPEFLTYFQNEAQLEKSRLLSDRFSAERPKGSFSTLEIQRTEQGDSAMYLCASSLNRSPEAFFGQGTRLTVV.

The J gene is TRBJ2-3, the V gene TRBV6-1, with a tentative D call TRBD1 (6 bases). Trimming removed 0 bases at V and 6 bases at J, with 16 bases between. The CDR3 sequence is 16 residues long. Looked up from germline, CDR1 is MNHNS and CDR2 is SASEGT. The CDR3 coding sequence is TGTGCCAGCAGTGAAGCCCCTTTTAGGGGGTTTGATACGCAGTATTTT. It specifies CASSEAPFRGFDTQYF.